This T cell receptor beta chain was captured by sequencing in a study of identical twins. Template switching added a universal primer site; cDNA carried unique molecular identifiers. TCRdb reprocessed the 5' RACE reads via MiXCR and lists one record per CDR3 protein. Among 350,000 or so distinct CDR3 sequences listed, roughly 9% were seen once. The length of the CDR3 is 12 residues. The V gene's germline CDR1 is MNHEY and CDR2 SMNVEV (reference sequence). This clonotype occurred many times. The germline gene is not matched at one end of the junction; a read error may be the cause. V and J are TRBV27 and TRBJ2-1, with D perhaps matching TRBD2 (5 bases). Sequencing was done on a sample of naive T cells sorted from blood. This TCR was sampled from a woman aged 45-65 years in good health. CDR3 DNA: TGTGCCAGCAGTTCCACCGGAGGCGAGCGGTTCTTC. This codes for CASSSTGGERFF.